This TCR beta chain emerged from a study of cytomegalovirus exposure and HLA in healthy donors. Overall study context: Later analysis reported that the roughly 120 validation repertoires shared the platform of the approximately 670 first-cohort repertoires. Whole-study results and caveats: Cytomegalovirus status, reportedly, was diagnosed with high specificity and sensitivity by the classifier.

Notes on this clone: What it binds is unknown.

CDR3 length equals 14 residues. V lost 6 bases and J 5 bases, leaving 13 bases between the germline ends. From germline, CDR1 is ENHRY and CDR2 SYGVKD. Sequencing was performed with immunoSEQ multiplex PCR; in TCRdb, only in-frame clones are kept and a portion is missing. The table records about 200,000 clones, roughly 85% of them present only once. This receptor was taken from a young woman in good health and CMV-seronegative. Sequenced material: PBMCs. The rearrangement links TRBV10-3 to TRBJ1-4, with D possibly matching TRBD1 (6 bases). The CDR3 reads CAISQGGKNEKLFF. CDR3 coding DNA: TGTGCCATCAGCCAAGGGGGAAAGAATGAAAAACTGTTTTTT.